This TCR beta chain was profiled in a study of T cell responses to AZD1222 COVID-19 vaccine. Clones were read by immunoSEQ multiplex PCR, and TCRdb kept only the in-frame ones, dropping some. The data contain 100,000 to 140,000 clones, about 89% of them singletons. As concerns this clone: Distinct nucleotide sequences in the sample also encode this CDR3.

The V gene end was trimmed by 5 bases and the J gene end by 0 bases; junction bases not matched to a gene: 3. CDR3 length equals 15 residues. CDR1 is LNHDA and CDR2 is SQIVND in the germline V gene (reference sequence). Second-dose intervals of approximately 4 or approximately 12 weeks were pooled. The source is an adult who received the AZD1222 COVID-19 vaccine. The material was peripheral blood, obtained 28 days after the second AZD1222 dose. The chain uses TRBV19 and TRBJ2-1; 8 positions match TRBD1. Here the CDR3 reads CASSRDRSSYNEQFF. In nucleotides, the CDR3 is TGTGCCAGTAGTCGGGACAGGAGCTCCTACAATGAGCAGTTCTTC. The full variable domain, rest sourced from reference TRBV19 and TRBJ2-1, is DGGITQSPKYLFRKEGQNVTLSCEQNLNHDAMYWYRQDPGQGLRLIYYSQIVNDFQKGDIAEGYSVSREKKESFPLTVTSAQKNPTAFYLCASSRDRSSYNEQFFGPGTRLTVL.